This T cell receptor (beta chain) was profiled in a study of patients and donors after allogeneic stem cell transplantation. Germline-derived CDR1 and CDR2 are MNHNS and SASEGT. The V gene end was trimmed by 6 bases and the J gene end by 2 bases; junction bases not matched to a gene: 2. The CDR3 runs 15 residues. TCRdb passed the RT-PCR reads through MiXCR, listing each CDR3 protein once. This sample carries roughly 880,000 distinct CDR3 sequences, approximately 19% of them seen once, and the ten largest clones take roughly 6%. This chain connects TRBV6-1 to TRBJ2-2, with TRBD2 matching over 11 bases. This receptor was obtained from a human donor who was either an allogeneic HSCT recipient or a stem cell or donor lymphocyte infusion donor (not recorded which). It is not recorded whose cells these are; they may come from a transplant donor. The sample was blood, either unsorted or a sorted T cell fraction (not recorded which). The CDR3 nucleotides read TGTGCCAGCAGACTAGCGGGAGAAAACACCGGGGAGCTGTTTTTT. It translates to CASRLAGENTGELFF.